What follows is one TCR beta chain and its context. The antigen it recognizes is unknown. No clone much larger than this one lies a single base away; base qualities are absent. Collaborating institutions collected whole blood in K2EDTA tubes following their own protocols. For TCRbeta analysis, collaborator samples were shipped as frozen whole blood, as isolated PBMCs, or as DNA extracted from either sample type. This sample is drawn from a study of blood T cell repertoires in COVID-19 (dated by TCRdb to about 2020). Background for the entire study: Collaborator samples came from the United States, Italy and Spain and covered acute and convalescent phases of COVID-19. The prospective study material was composed of cDNA or gDNA derived from T cells, B-cell-depleted T cells, or PBMCs. The dataset comprised deeply sampled blood TCRbeta repertoires from subjects exposed to, actively infected with, or recovered from COVID-19. The repertoires were released in a freely available public database intended as a resource for research on the immune response to SARS-CoV-2. The samples were drawn from the first 160 participants of the ongoing ImmuneRACE study and from 950 to 1,500 subjects provided by 6 global collaborators. A de-identified subject ID, COVID-19 status, age in years and sex were almost always included in the sample metadata. HLA class I and class II types, where available, came from metadata supplied by the sample provider rather than from assay-based typing.

On the study overall, not on this receptor specifically: The amount of clinical and demographic metadata varied by source and participant and was provided uncurated.

TCRbeta CDR3 regions were amplified from genomic DNA using the immunoSEQ Assay, a bias-controlled multiplex PCR. Under the source paper's analysis protocol: Within the assay, amplification of reference gene primers was used to estimate how many nucleated cells each sample contained. Sequence reads were collapsed and filtered to measure the absolute abundance of every unique TCRbeta CDR3 rearrangement. For each sample, productive Simpson clonality was calculated as the square root of Simpson's diversity index over productive rearrangements. TCRdb's version of the immuneACCESS table is confined to in-frame rearrangements and falls short of the full clone set. An unresolved V gene accounts for under half of the shortfall where checked; the remainder is of unknown origin. For V, J and clone size, that table is used; D and trimming come from the DNA. The sample table holds about 78,000 clones, of which roughly 88% were seen once. 1% of the sample rests with the top ten.

Reading from cysteine to phenylalanine, the CDR3 counts 12 amino acids. Kept here is only the CDR3 DNA, which spans 36 bases and is read in frame from base 1. According to the germline V gene (reference sequence), CDR1 reads LGHDT and CDR2 reads YNNKEL. V gives up 1 base and J gives up 5 bases, and the segment between their germline ends measures 5 bases. This clonotype originated in a woman between 50 and 59 years old in a cohort sampled during active COVID-19. This receptor chain uses TRBV3-1 (or the pseudogene TRBV3-2) and TRBJ2-5; the best D guess is TRBD2, with 5 bases matching. Sequencing was performed on peripheral blood. The CDR3 protein: CASSQAGETQYF. The DNA sequence is TGTGCCAGCAGCCAAGCGGGGGAGACCCAGTACTTC.